A single sample is the source of the 24 T cell receptor beta chains below, sequenced in a study of T cell responses to AZD1222 COVID-19 vaccine (dated by TCRdb to the early 2020s). This sample's time point label indicates: baseline before first vaccination. Libraries were made using the immunoSEQ multiplex PCR assay. TCRdb stores this immuneACCESS table with in-frame sequences only. Part of the clones is absent; in the studies checked, under half of the shortfall reflects unresolved V genes, and no reason is known for the rest. This sample holds about 120,000 clones; 75% to 95% were observed only once. The ten largest clones represent 5.4% of the sample. This specimen consisted of peripheral blood, obtained on day 0 of AZD1222 vaccination. The receptors shown here come from an adult in good health.

The chain joins TRBV28 to TRBJ2-1; a weak D match, TRBD2 (6 bases). CDR1 is MDHEN and CDR2 is SYDVKM in the germline V gene. V was clipped by 5 bases and J by 5 bases, with 16 bases between them. The CDR3 has 15 amino acids. The CDR3 sequence: CASSPLSREDNEQFF. CDR3 nucleotide sequence: TGTGCCAGCAGTCCCCTCAGCAGGGAGGACAATGAGCAGTTCTTC.

The chain carries TRBV6-5 and TRBJ2-1; D not resolved. The CDR3 consists of 15 residues. Trimming shortened V by 6 bases and J by 5 bases, and 17 bases separated the two germline ends. Germline CDR1 reads MNHEY; CDR2 reads SVGAGI. This CDR3 reads CASRNLLGTDNEQFF. The CDR3 DNA reads TGTGCCAGCAGGAACCTTCTAGGAACGGACAATGAGCAGTTCTTC.

V and J are TRBV19 and TRBJ1-6, with 9 bases lining up with TRBD1. The junction had 2 bases not matched to a gene; V was cut back by 6 bases and J by 5 bases. CDR3 size: 14 residues. Germline V CDR1 and CDR2: LNHDA, SQIVND (reference sequence). CDR3 loop: CASRGTGNNSPLHF. The CDR3 DNA reads as TGTGCCAGTAGAGGGACAGGGAATAATTCACCCCTCCACTTT.

The chain uses TRBV15 and TRBJ2-7; the D gene is possibly TRBD2 (7 bases). Germline V gene lookup returns CDR1 LNHNV and CDR2 YYDKDF (reference sequence). With 5 bases removed from V and 0 bases from J, the gap between germline ends came to 14 bases. The CDR3 runs to 15 residues. The CDR3 bases are TGTGCCACCAGCCGGGGGGCAGGGTCCTCCTACGAGCAGTACTTC. Translated: CATSRGAGSSYEQYF.

The chain recombines TRBV28 with TRBJ1-1, with D perhaps matching TRBD1 (5 bases). Germline values: CDR1 MDHEN, CDR2 SYDVKM. This CDR3 has 14 residues. Trimming cost V 2 bases and J 10 bases, with 17 bases left between them. CDR3 sequence (DNA): TGTGCCAGCAGTTTAGGGCAGGGTGAGTTGGCAGCTTTCTTT. It is translated as CASSLGQGELAAFF.

This clone occurred a few times. The chain combines TRBV6-5 with TRBJ1-4; D is unclear. Germline assignment: CDR1 MNHEY and CDR2 SVGAGI. The CDR3 contains 16 residues. V lost 0 bases and J 1 base, leaving 9 bases between the germline ends. CDR3 DNA sequence: TGTGCCAGCAGTTACTCGGTGGGAGTAACTAATGAAAAACTGTTTTTT. Encoded protein: CASSYSVGVTNEKLFF.

The CDR3 spells CASTRTGNNEQFF. CDR3 DNA: TGTGCCAGCACTCGGACAGGAAACAATGAGCAGTTCTTC. The chain uses TRBV28 and TRBJ2-1; 7 bases are a match to TRBD1. The V gene's germline CDR1 is MDHEN and CDR2 SYDVKM. V was clipped by 7 bases and J by 5 bases; unmatched bases: 5. The CDR3 consists of 13 residues.

The CDR3 bases are TGTGCCAGCAGTTCCCGCCCGAGGGATACGCAGTATTTT. Translation gives CASSSRPRDTQYF. The J gene is TRBJ2-3, the V gene TRBV6-5; D call uncertain. V lost 4 bases, J lost 6 bases, and 11 bases lay in between. The CDR3 has 13 amino acids. Germline CDR1 and CDR2: MNHEY and SVGAGI.

The genes are TRBV27 and TRBJ1-6, with D unclear. The CDR3 loop spans 13 amino acids. CDR1 MNHEY and CDR2 SMNVEV come from the germline V gene (reference sequence). Trimming removed 5 bases at V and 7 bases at J, with 9 bases between. DNA of the CDR3: TGTGCCAGCAGTATAAACAGAAATTCACCCCTCCACTTT. It codes for CASSINRNSPLHF.

The chain recombines TRBV5-5 with TRBJ1-2; D gene ambiguous. The ends were cut back, 0 bases at V and 8 bases at J, with 11 bases in the middle. The CDR3 loop spans 13 amino acids. Per germline, CDR1 SGHKS and CDR2 YYEKEE (reference sequence). The DNA of the CDR3 is TGTGCCAGCAGCTTGGCCGGGGTGGGCGGCTACACCTTC. Its translation: CASSLAGVGGYTF.

This clone was seen a handful of times. V usage is TRBV5-4 and J usage is TRBJ2-7; 9 bases align to TRBD1. This CDR3 has 13 residues. V trimming: 5 bases; J trimming: 9 bases; junction bases outside the gene matches: 9. CDR1 SGHNT and CDR2 YYREEE come from the germline V gene (reference sequence). Written as DNA, the CDR3 is TGTGCCAGCAGTCCAGAACAGGGGGCGAGGCAGTACTTC. Protein sequence: CASSPEQGARQYF. Combining the CDR3 with reference TRBV5-4 and TRBJ2-7 gives the whole variable domain ETGVTQSPTHLIKTRGQQVTLRCSSQSGHNTVSWYQQALGQGPQFIFQYYREEENGRGNFPPRFSGLQFPNYSSELNVNALELDDSALYLCASSPEQGARQYFGPGTRLTVT.

The chain joins TRBV5-1 to TRBJ1-3, with D unclear. With 1 base removed from V and 5 bases from J, the gap between germline ends came to 25 bases. The length of the CDR3 is 19 residues. Germline values: CDR1 SGHRS, CDR2 YFSETQ. The CDR3 nucleotides are TGCGCCAGCAGCTTGACCCCCAAAGGTGAATGGGATTATAGAAACACCATATATTTT. Translation: CASSLTPKGEWDYRNTIYF. Together with reference TRBV5-1 and TRBJ1-3, the CDR3 gives the full variable domain: KAGVTQTPRYLIKTRGQQVTLSCSPISGHRSVSWYQQTPGQGLQFLFEYFSETQRNKGNFPGRFSGRQFSNSRSEMNVSTLELGDSALYLCASSLTPKGEWDYRNTIYFGEGSWLTVV.

The chain carries TRBV4-2 and TRBJ1-1; 7 nucleotides line up with TRBD1. Germline V lookup: CDR1 LGHNA, CDR2 YNFKEQ. V was clipped by 2 bases and J by 5 bases; unmatched bases: 14. The CDR3 has 17 amino acids. The CDR3 here is CASSQMRQGPGWTEAFF. The CDR3 DNA reads TGTGCCAGCAGCCAAATGCGACAGGGTCCGGGCTGGACTGAAGCTTTCTTT.

This clone occurred once. This chain connects TRBV6-6 to TRBJ1-3; unclear D gene. The germline V and J ends were trimmed by 2 bases and 2 bases, with 7 bases remaining between them. From germline, CDR1 is MNHNY and CDR2 SVGAGI (reference sequence). CDR3 length equals 14 residues. As DNA, the CDR3 is TGTGCCAGCAGTTACGGGGATCCTGGAAACACCATATATTTT. This encodes CASSYGDPGNTIYF.

The genes are TRBV6-5 and TRBJ1-3; D unclear. This CDR3 contains 13 residues. Per the germline V gene, CDR1 is MNHEY and CDR2 is SVGAGI. Trimming stripped 6 bases from V and 0 bases from J, with 6 bases between. The CDR3 protein is CASSPYSGNTIYF. CDR3 in DNA: TGTGCCAGCAGCCCCTACTCTGGAAACACCATATATTTT.

The chain combines TRBV2 with TRBJ2-7; unclear D gene. This CDR3 comprises 12 residues. Trimming took off 10 bases at V and 5 bases at J, with 15 bases between the two ends. The V gene's germline CDR1 is SNHLY and CDR2 FYNNEI. CDR3 nucleotide sequence: TGTGCCAAGACCGACCGGGTCCACGAGCAGTACTTC. Residues: CAKTDRVHEQYF.

The chain combines TRBV28 with TRBJ1-2; 7 bases align to TRBD1. The germline V gene has CDR1 MDHEN and CDR2 SYDVKM. The CDR3 loop spans 17 amino acids. V lost 7 bases to trimming and J lost 2 bases; unmatched junction nucleotides: 16. CDR3 sequence reads: CASTRGMRRGLNYGYTF. As DNA, the CDR3 is TGTGCCAGCACCCGGGGGATGAGGAGGGGGCTCAACTATGGCTACACCTTC.

The chain couples TRBV19 to TRBJ2-2; D may be TRBD1 (5 bases). CDR1 LNHDA and CDR2 SQIVND come from the germline V gene (reference sequence). This CDR3 has 15 amino acids. V gave up 5 bases and J gave up 4 bases, with 14 bases separating them. CDR3 sequence (DNA): TGTGCCAGTAGTTCGGGCAGGGTGAGCACCGGGGAGCTGTTTTTT. This codes for CASSSGRVSTGELFF.

V and J are TRBV28 and TRBJ2-4, with a tentative D call TRBD2 (6 bases). Germline lookup yields CDR1 MDHEN and CDR2 SYDVKM. V was shortened by 7 bases and J by 6 bases, with 13 bases between the two germline ends. The CDR3 spans 13 residues. CDR3 sequence reads: CASKQGAGNIQYF. CDR3 nucleotides: TGTGCCAGCAAGCAGGGAGCGGGAAACATTCAGTACTTC.

The chain links TRBV2 to TRBJ1-5, with D unresolved. Germline V gives CDR1 SNHLY, CDR2 FYNNEI. Trimming left V 7 bases short and J 0 bases short, with 22 bases between. This CDR3 comprises 18 residues. CDR3 DNA sequence: TGTGCCAGCAATTCGGGCCACAGAGAATTCTATAGCAATCAGCCCCAGCATTTT. It encodes CASNSGHREFYSNQPQHF.

Only one count was recorded for this clone. V and J are TRBV5-1 and TRBJ1-2; 7 bases agree with TRBD1. The CDR3 has 14 residues. V was clipped by 5 bases and J by 4 bases; unmatched bases: 8. Germline V gene lookup returns CDR1 SGHRS and CDR2 YFSETQ. CDR3: CASRLLGQSYGYTF. The CDR3 nucleotides read TGCGCCAGCAGGCTTTTGGGACAGTCCTATGGCTACACCTTC.

This clone was seen a handful of times. The chain is built from TRBV9 and TRBJ2-2, with D possibly matching TRBD1 (6 bases). Germline V gene lookup returns CDR1 SGDLS and CDR2 YYNGEE. V lost 8 bases and J lost 2, with 13 bases in between. The CDR3 covers 14 residues. The DNA of the CDR3 is TGTGCCAGTGAGGGCAGGGGAAACACCGGGGAGCTGTTTTTT. It yields the protein CASEGRGNTGELFF.

V usage is TRBV6-5 and J usage is TRBJ1-5; 8 bases agree with TRBD1. V shed 4 bases and J 4 bases; nucleotides not matched to a gene: 6. The CDR3 sequence is 15 residues long. CDR1 is MNHEY, CDR2 SVGAGI, per germline. The DNA for the CDR3 is TGTGCCAGCAGTTTAATACAGGGGGAAAATCAGCCCCAGCATTTT. Its protein is CASSLIQGENQPQHF.

V usage is TRBV10-2 and J usage is TRBJ2-3; D ambiguous. Looked up from germline, CDR1 is WSHSY and CDR2 is SAAADI. V was pared by 10 bases and J by 1 base, with 9 bases between. The CDR3 length is 12 residues. The CDR3 loop is CATETGTDTQYF. The CDR3, as DNA: TGCGCCACCGAAACGGGCACAGATACGCAGTATTTT.